One sample yielded the 9 T cell receptor beta chains listed below, sequenced in a study of regulatory T cells in long-lasting Graves disease. With iRepertoire HTBI primers and Arm-PCR of CDR3 regions, TCR beta libraries were built. Each CDR3 protein is one row after TCRdb ran MiXCR on the multiplex PCR reads. The sample includes roughly 500,000 distinct CDR3 sequences, less than 15% of them seen just once. This sample's time point: newly diagnosed GD, antithyroid drugs for less than 3 months. The TCR library was made from RNA that had been extracted from PBMCs in TRIzol. These data are also associated with another study on T cells in Graves' hyperthyroidism and ophthalmopathy.

This specimen was peripheral blood mononuclear cells (PBMCs), taken at new diagnosis, from a patient treated with antithyroid drugs. These TCRs come from a woman between 50 and 59 years old with Graves disease.

V gene TRBV7-6 combines with J gene TRBJ1-3; D gene uncertain. The V end was cut by 4 bases, the J end by 0 bases, with 19 bases between. The germline V gene has CDR1 SGHVS and CDR2 FNYEAQ. The CDR3 is 18 residues long. DNA of the CDR3: TGTGCCAGCAGCTCCCCTGTTAATAAATTGGTCTCTGGAAACACCATATATTTT. Translated, it gives CASSSPVNKLVSGNTIYF. Drawing the rest from reference TRBV7-6 and TRBJ1-3, the complete variable domain is GAGVSQSPRYKVTKRGQDVALRCDPISGHVSLYWYRQALGQGPEFLTYFNYEAQQDKSGLPNDRFSAERPEGSISTLTIQRTEQRDSAMYRCASSSPVNKLVSGNTIYFGEGSWLTVV.

This clonotype was detected many times. The chain has TRBV5-1 and TRBJ2-7; D is unresolved. This CDR3 is built from 15 residues. Trimming took 4 bases from V and 1 from J, leaving 15 bases between them. Germline V gene sequence: CDR1 SGHRS, CDR2 YFSETQ. CDR3 protein: CASSPQVAPSYEQYF. The CDR3 DNA is TGCGCCAGCAGCCCCCAGGTGGCACCTTCCTACGAGCAGTACTTC.

The table lists this clonotype with many counts. This chain uses TRBV6-1 with TRBJ1-5; D is perhaps TRBD1 (5 bases). V was cut by 10 bases and J by 0 bases, with 19 bases left in between. The CDR3 extends over 16 amino acids. Germline assignment: CDR1 MNHNS and CDR2 SASEGT. CDR3 nucleotides: TGTGCCATCCTGGACCGTTGGGGACGTAGCAATCAGCCCCAGCATTTT. Translated: CAILDRWGRSNQPQHF.

In its sample, this clonotype was seen many times. The rearrangement joins TRBV4-1 to TRBJ1-2; no clear D. V lost 1 base to trimming and J lost 2 bases, with 17 bases between them. Germline assignment: CDR1 MGHRA and CDR2 YSYEKL. CDR3 length equals 17 residues. The CDR3 here is CASSQASYRQRNYGYTF. The DNA for the CDR3 is TGCGCCAGCAGCCAAGCGAGCTATAGGCAGCGAAACTATGGCTACACCTTC.

About this clonotype: This may arise from a read error, as a much more abundant clone is one base away. The chain has TRBV5-1 and TRBJ2-7, with 11 bases lining up with TRBD1. Trimming removed 3 bases from V and 3 bases from J; junction bases left unmatched: 2. This CDR3 region has 14 residues. The germline V gene has CDR1 SGHRS and CDR2 YFSETQ. CDR3 nucleotide sequence: TGCGCCAGCAGCTGGGACAGGGGGGACTACGAGCAGTACTTC. It yields the protein CASSWDRGDYEQYF.

This clonotype has ten or more counts. The V and J genes are TRBV27 and TRBJ2-5, with 14 positions matching TRBD2. The ends lost 5 bases at V and 7 bases at J; junction bases unmatched: 6. This CDR3 region has 15 residues. Germline-derived CDR1 and CDR2 are MNHEY and SMNVEV (reference sequence). CDR3 sequence: CASSATSGRDGTQYF. In nucleotides, the CDR3 is TGTGCCAGCAGTGCGACTAGCGGGAGGGACGGGACCCAGTACTTC.

The chain couples TRBV20-1 to TRBJ2-7; D unresolved. The CDR3 totals 13 residues. V lost 3 bases and J 6 bases, leaving 15 bases between the germline ends. Per the germline V gene, CDR1 is DFQATT and CDR2 is SNEGSKA (reference sequence). CDR3 sequence (DNA): TGCAGTGCTAGTATCGCCGGGTACGGCGAGCAGTACTTC. Translated: CSASIAGYGEQYF.

This clonotype was detected ten times or more. The V gene is TRBV20-1, the J gene TRBJ1-1; D unresolved. The CDR3 extends over 16 amino acids. Deletions cut 6 bases from V and 0 bases from J, with 20 bases between. Germline-derived CDR1 and CDR2 are DFQATT and SNEGSKA (reference sequence). CDR3 nucleotides: TGCAGTGCGAGCAGCGCCTATGGATTCATGAACACTGAAGCTTTCTTT. It yields the protein CSASSAYGFMNTEAFF.

CDR3 loop: CASSGVEDTQYF. DNA for the CDR3: TGTGCCAGCTCAGGGGTCGAAGATACGCAGTATTTT. V is TRBV3-1 and J is TRBJ2-3, with D perhaps matching TRBD1 (6 bases). The V end was cut by 8 bases, the J end by 5 bases, with 11 bases between. Germline CDR1 is LGHDT and CDR2 is YNNKEL (reference sequence). The CDR3 runs 12 residues.